This TCR beta chain stems from a study of T cells expressing NK-cell markers. The wider study: Repertoire data for TCR beta were derived from sorted T cells (CD3+CD56+NKG2C+, CD3+CD56+NKG2C- and CD3+CD56-NKG2C+).

TCR beta cDNA was made by 5'RACE template switching with UMIs. TCRdb reprocessed the 5' RACE reads, with one entry per CDR3 protein and no DNA. Its clone listing holds roughly 300,000 distinct CDR3 sequences. From germline, CDR1 is MGHRA and CDR2 YSYEKL. The CDR3 has 14 residues. The sequenced sample consisted of blood T cells: a sorted CD56 or NKG2C T cell subset, CD4+ or CD8+ T cells, or bulk PBMC T cells (not recorded which). The origin of this receptor is a woman between 18 and 69 years old in good health. V usage is TRBV4-1 and J usage is TRBJ2-5. CDR3 loop: CASSQGLEQETQYF.